The rows below give T cell receptor beta chains drawn from one sample of a study of Graves' ophthalmopathy and Graves' hyperthyroidism. In TCRdb, the multiplex PCR reads were re-called with MiXCR into one record per CDR3 protein. Here the sample spans around 470,000 distinct CDR3 sequences, around 14% being singletons. Sequencing input: blood. These receptors came from a woman aged 25 to 45 with Graves' ophthalmopathy. The CDR3 runs from the conserved cysteine through the conserved F or W. The order of the fields is clone size, D gene, J gene, V gene, CDR3 DNA, CDR3 protein. A D gene is named only where the DNA matches it firmly. The listing skips clone size in some rows; elsewhere it reads once, few, many or a size class.

clone size: few; D gene: NA; J gene: TRBJ2-4; V gene: TRBV20-1; CDR3 DNA: TGCAGTGCTAGAAAAGGGCCTAGGAAAAACATTCAGTACTTC; CDR3 protein: CSARKGPRKNIQYF
clone size: many; D gene: TRBD1; J gene: TRBJ1-1; V gene: TRBV2; CDR3 DNA: TGTGCCAGCGACAGGGGGGTCACTGAAGCTTTCTTT; CDR3 protein: CASDRGVTEAFF
clone size: many; D gene: NA; J gene: TRBJ1-3; V gene: TRBV6-1; CDR3 DNA: TGTGCCAGCAAGTGGAGGGGAGTTCACACCATATATTTT; CDR3 protein: CASKWRGVHTIYF
clone size: many; D gene: TRBD1; J gene: TRBJ1-2; V gene: TRBV6-5; CDR3 DNA: TGTGCCAGCAGTTGGATGCCCGACAGGGAAGGCTACACCTTC; CDR3 protein: CASSWMPDREGYTF
clone size: few; D gene: NA; J gene: TRBJ1-1; V gene: TRBV29-1; CDR3 DNA: TGCAGCGTTGAACGTGGGGAGGCTTTCTTT; CDR3 protein: CSVERGEAFF
clone size: many; D gene: NA; J gene: TRBJ2-7; V gene: TRBV9; CDR3 DNA: TGTGCCAGCAGCCCCGACAGCCCCTACGAGCAGTACTTC; CDR3 protein: CASSPDSPYEQYF
clone size: many; D gene: TRBD1; J gene: TRBJ1-1; V gene: TRBV9; CDR3 DNA: TGTGCCAGCAGCGTAGCTGGACAGGAGAGCACTGAAGCTTTCTTT; CDR3 protein: CASSVAGQESTEAFF
clone size: many; D gene: TRBD2; J gene: TRBJ2-7; V gene: TRBV6-1; CDR3 DNA: TGTGCCAGCAGTGCCGGACTAGCGGGACTATACGAGCAGTACTTC; CDR3 protein: CASSAGLAGLYEQYF
clone size: many; D gene: TRBD1; J gene: TRBJ2-4; V gene: TRBV19; CDR3 DNA: TGTGCCAGTAGTAAGTCCCGGGACAGGGTGGAGGCCAAAAACATTCAGTACTTC; CDR3 protein: CASSKSRDRVEAKNIQYF
clone size: many; D gene: TRBD1; J gene: TRBJ1-6; V gene: TRBV6-1; CDR3 DNA: TGTGCCAGCAGTGAATGGGACAGAAATAATTCACCCCTCCACTTT; CDR3 protein: CASSEWDRNNSPLHF
clone size: few; D gene: NA; J gene: TRBJ2-3; V gene: TRBV18; CDR3 DNA: TGTGCCAGCTCACCAGGGGGCAGGACGAGCACAGATACGCAGTATTTT; CDR3 protein: CASSPGGRTSTDTQYF
clone size: many; D gene: TRBD1; J gene: TRBJ2-5; V gene: TRBV28; CDR3 DNA: TGTGCCAGCAGACGACAGGGAAGAGAGACCCAGTACTTC; CDR3 protein: CASRRQGRETQYF
clone size: many; D gene: NA; J gene: TRBJ2-2; V gene: TRBV27; CDR3 DNA: TGTGCCAGCAGTCCTCGACAGCCGAACACCGGGGAGCTGTTTTTT; CDR3 protein: CASSPRQPNTGELFF
clone size: few; D gene: NA; J gene: TRBJ2-5; V gene: TRBV5-1; CDR3 DNA: TGCGCCAGCAGCCCGGGACATCTCGGAGAGACCCAGTACTTC; CDR3 protein: CASSPGHLGETQYF
clone size: many; D gene: NA; J gene: TRBJ1-3; V gene: TRBV12-3/TRBV12-4; CDR3 DNA: TGTGCCAGCAGTTTTGAGGATAACTCTGGAAACACCATATATTTT; CDR3 protein: CASSFEDNSGNTIYF
clone size: NA; D gene: NA; J gene: TRBJ1-2; V gene: TRBV28; CDR3 DNA: TGTGCCAGCAGTTACGAACAGGGCGGTGGCTTCACCTTC; CDR3 protein: CASSYEQGGGFTF
clone size: many; D gene: NA; J gene: TRBJ2-4; V gene: TRBV6-1; CDR3 DNA: TGTGCCAGCAGCCCCGGGGGCGAACCAAACATTCAGTACTTC; CDR3 protein: CASSPGGEPNIQYF
clone size: many; D gene: NA; J gene: TRBJ2-6; V gene: TRBV5-1; CDR3 DNA: TGCGCCAGCAGCCCCCAACCAACCTCTGGGGCCAACGTCCTGACTTTC; CDR3 protein: CASSPQPTSGANVLTF
clone size: few; D gene: NA; J gene: TRBJ2-5; V gene: TRBV6-1; CDR3 DNA: TGTGCCAGCAGTGAACAGGGGAGGAGGGAGACCCAGTACTTC; CDR3 protein: CASSEQGRRETQYF
clone size: many; D gene: TRBD1; J gene: TRBJ1-2; V gene: TRBV3-1; CDR3 DNA: TGCGCCAGCAGCCAAGACAGGGGAAGAGGCTACACCTTC; CDR3 protein: CASSQDRGRGYTF
clone size: many; D gene: NA; J gene: TRBJ1-1; V gene: TRBV3-1; CDR3 DNA: TGTGCCAGCAGGTTGAGTCTCATGAACACTGAAGCTTTCTTT; CDR3 protein: CASRLSLMNTEAFF
clone size: many; D gene: NA; J gene: TRBJ1-5; V gene: TRBV28; CDR3 DNA: TGTGCCAGCAGCCCGACATTTTTTAGCAATCAGCCCCAGCATTTT; CDR3 protein: CASSPTFFSNQPQHF
clone size: many; D gene: NA; J gene: TRBJ1-2; V gene: TRBV5-1; CDR3 DNA: TGCGCCAGCAGCTTGGTAGGGGGAGTCTATGGCTACACCTTC; CDR3 protein: CASSLVGGVYGYTF
clone size: NA; D gene: NA; J gene: TRBJ1-2; V gene: TRBV11-1; CDR3 DNA: TGTGCCAGCAGCTTATTTCAAGCGGGACCCTATGGCTACACCTTC; CDR3 protein: CASSLFQAGPYGYTF
clone size: many; D gene: NA; J gene: TRBJ1-2; V gene: TRBV6-1; CDR3 DNA: TGTGCCAGCAGTGAACTGACAGGCCCCAACTATGGCTACACCTTC; CDR3 protein: CASSELTGPNYGYTF
clone size: many; D gene: NA; J gene: TRBJ2-2; V gene: TRBV11-3; CDR3 DNA: TGTGCCAGCAGCCCCCGACCCGGGGAGCTGTTTTTT; CDR3 protein: CASSPRPGELFF
clone size: many; D gene: TRBD2; J gene: TRBJ2-5; V gene: TRBV7-2; CDR3 DNA: TGTGCCAGCAGCAGAAGCGGGGGAGAGACCCAGTACTTC; CDR3 protein: CASSRSGGETQYF
clone size: many; D gene: NA; J gene: TRBJ2-7; V gene: TRBV12-5; CDR3 DNA: TGTGCTAGTGGTTTGCCCGAGCAGTACTTC; CDR3 protein: CASGLPEQYF
clone size: many; D gene: NA; J gene: TRBJ1-1; V gene: TRBV19; CDR3 DNA: TGTGCCAGTAGTATCCGACATCTGAACACTGAAGCTTTCTTT; CDR3 protein: CASSIRHLNTEAFF
clone size: many; D gene: NA; J gene: TRBJ2-7; V gene: TRBV27; CDR3 DNA: TGTGCCAGCAGTTTAACTGACAGTTCGCGGGAGCAGTACTTC; CDR3 protein: CASSLTDSSREQYF
clone size: many; D gene: TRBD1; J gene: TRBJ1-1; V gene: TRBV5-1; CDR3 DNA: TGCGCCAGCAGCCGCGACAGGGCCCGGACTGAAGCTTTCTTT; CDR3 protein: CASSRDRARTEAFF
clone size: many; D gene: NA; J gene: TRBJ1-5; V gene: TRBV6-1; CDR3 DNA: TGTGCCAGCTCGGGACAGCCCCAGCATTTT; CDR3 protein: CASSGQPQHF
clone size: many; D gene: TRBD2; J gene: TRBJ2-7; V gene: TRBV11-2; CDR3 DNA: TGTGCCAGCAGGGAGACTAGCGGGGGACATGAGCAGTACTTC; CDR3 protein: CASRETSGGHEQYF
clone size: few; D gene: NA; J gene: TRBJ2-7; V gene: TRBV5-4; CDR3 DNA: TGTGCCAGCAGCTTGGGCCCGACACCGGACTCCTACGAGCAGTACTTC; CDR3 protein: CASSLGPTPDSYEQYF
clone size: many; D gene: TRBD2; J gene: TRBJ2-7; V gene: TRBV28; CDR3 DNA: TGTGCCAGCAGGTGCCGGGACTACGTCCATACGTGCGAGCAGTACTTC; CDR3 protein: CASRCRDYVHTCEQYF
clone size: many; D gene: NA; J gene: TRBJ1-1; V gene: TRBV28; CDR3 DNA: TGTGCCAGCAGTCTCTCCCTGTGGCACACTGAAGCTTTCTTT; CDR3 protein: CASSLSLWHTEAFF
clone size: many; D gene: TRBD1; J gene: TRBJ1-6; V gene: TRBV28; CDR3 DNA: TGTGCCAGCAGTTCCGACAGGGGGCGAGGCCCAAGATCACCCCTCCACTTT; CDR3 protein: CASSSDRGRGPRSPLHF
clone size: many; D gene: TRBD2; J gene: TRBJ2-7; V gene: TRBV20-1; CDR3 DNA: TGCAGCGCCTTCGCGGGAGGGACCTACGAGCAGTACTTC; CDR3 protein: CSAFAGGTYEQYF
clone size: many; D gene: TRBD1; J gene: TRBJ2-4; V gene: TRBV11-2; CDR3 DNA: TGTGCCAGCAGTGGGACAGGCCTATTTGAGTACTTC; CDR3 protein: CASSGTGLFEYF
clone size: NA; D gene: TRBD1; J gene: TRBJ1-2; V gene: TRBV6-1; CDR3 DNA: TGTGCCAGCAGTGATAACAGGGGGATGGGCTACACCTTC; CDR3 protein: CASSDNRGMGYTF
clone size: few; D gene: NA; J gene: TRBJ2-5; V gene: TRBV28; CDR3 DNA: TGTGCCAGCAGTTTATTTGGGCTGGGGGAGACCCAGTACTTC; CDR3 protein: CASSLFGLGETQYF
clone size: many; D gene: NA; J gene: TRBJ1-6; V gene: TRBV12-5; CDR3 DNA: TGTGCTAGTGGTCTTAGACCGCCCCGGGATGGTTCACCCCTCCACTTT; CDR3 protein: CASGLRPPRDGSPLHF
clone size: many; D gene: TRBD2; J gene: TRBJ2-5; V gene: TRBV10-3; CDR3 DNA: TGTGCCATCAGTGGCGGTAGGAGCGGGGGGCCGCAAGAGACCCAGTACTTC; CDR3 protein: CAISGGRSGGPQETQYF
clone size: many; D gene: NA; J gene: TRBJ1-2; V gene: TRBV29-1; CDR3 DNA: TGCAGCGTTGAAGTCCCGGATGGCTACACCTTC; CDR3 protein: CSVEVPDGYTF
clone size: many; D gene: NA; J gene: TRBJ1-6; V gene: TRBV6-2/TRBV6-3; CDR3 DNA: TGTGCCAGCAGTTACGAGCCGGACAGCTATAATTCACCCCTCCACTTT; CDR3 protein: CASSYEPDSYNSPLHF
clone size: NA; D gene: TRBD2; J gene: TRBJ2-7; V gene: TRBV20-1; CDR3 DNA: TGCAGTGCTAGAGATTCAACTAGCGGGAGGAGAAACTCCTACGAGCAGTACTTC; CDR3 protein: CSARDSTSGRRNSYEQYF
clone size: many; D gene: NA; J gene: TRBJ2-5; V gene: TRBV6-1; CDR3 DNA: TGTGCCAGCACCTCAGACTGGGGGGAGACCCAGTACTTC; CDR3 protein: CASTSDWGETQYF
clone size: many; D gene: NA; J gene: TRBJ1-5; V gene: TRBV2; CDR3 DNA: TGTGCCAGCAGTTCACAGAGAAGTGGCAATCAGCCCCAGCATTTT; CDR3 protein: CASSSQRSGNQPQHF
clone size: many; D gene: NA; J gene: TRBJ1-1; V gene: TRBV12-5; CDR3 DNA: TGTGCTAGTGGTTTGTCGGGGCGGGCCACTGAAGCTTTCTTT; CDR3 protein: CASGLSGRATEAFF